These 25 T cell receptor beta chains were all obtained from the same sample, sequenced in a study of cytomegalovirus exposure and HLA in healthy donors. Both 60 Vbeta primers and 13 Jbeta primers went into the PCR. Assay: immunoSEQ multiplex PCR; the TCRdb copy retains only in-frame clones and omits some. The repertoire holds over 95,000 clones, with roughly four fifths as singletons. The specimen was PBMCs. The source is a young woman in good health and CMV-seronegative.

The chain joins TRBV19 to TRBJ2-1; TRBD2 might be the D (5 bases). V lost 2 bases and J lost 0, with 11 bases in between. This CDR3 is built from 16 residues. Germline V gene data show CDR1 as LNHDA and CDR2 as SQIVND (reference sequence). CDR3 region: CASSINVGSSYNEQFF. In nucleotides, the CDR3 is TGTGCCAGTAGTATAAACGTTGGGAGCTCCTACAATGAGCAGTTCTTC.

The rearrangement uses TRBV19 and TRBJ2-1; 9 bases are a match to TRBD1. The V gene end was trimmed by 8 bases and the J gene end by 5 bases; junction bases not matched to a gene: 1. There are 12 residues in the CDR3. CDR1 and CDR2 from the germline V gene are LNHDA and SQIVND (reference sequence). The CDR3 loop is CASGDRDNEQFF. The CDR3 region has the DNA TGTGCCAGTGGGGACAGGGACAATGAGCAGTTCTTC.

This chain connects TRBV19 to TRBJ1-2; D is ambiguous. V was cut by 5 bases and J by 8 bases, with 18 bases left in between. In germline, CDR1 is LNHDA, CDR2 SQIVND (reference sequence). This CDR3 comprises 14 residues. CDR3 DNA: TGTGCCAGTAGTGCCTTCGGTCCTCTAAAGGGCTACACCTTC. Translated, it gives CASSAFGPLKGYTF.

This chain links TRBV6-1 with TRBJ2-3; 7 nucleotides line up with TRBD2. The CDR3 length is 15 residues. Germline V gives CDR1 MNHNS, CDR2 SASEGT. V shed 5 bases and J 2 bases; nucleotides not matched to a gene: 7. The CDR3 DNA reads as TGTGCCAGCAGTCTAAGCGGGGATTCCACAGATACGCAGTATTTT. Translating it yields CASSLSGDSTDTQYF.

This chain links TRBV5-6 with TRBJ2-1; 7 bases line up with TRBD1. The J segment lost 2 bases and the V segment lost 4 bases, leaving 6 bases of the junction unmatched. The CDR3 has 15 amino acids. The V gene's germline CDR1 is SGHDT and CDR2 YYEEEE. In DNA, the CDR3 is TGTGCCAGCAGCGGGGAGACAGGGACCTACAATGAGCAGTTCTTC. Its translation: CASSGETGTYNEQFF.

The chain is built from TRBV6-5 and TRBJ2-7, with a possible D match to TRBD1 (6 bases). Trimming shortened V by 6 bases and J by 5 bases, and 14 bases separated the two germline ends. This CDR3 comprises 13 residues. Germline V gene sequence: CDR1 MNHEY, CDR2 SVGAGI. The CDR3 bases are TGTGCCAGCAGGTCGATTGGGGGCCACGAGCAGTACGTC. The encoded protein is CASRSIGGHEQYV.

The chain has TRBV5-1 and TRBJ1-5, with TRBD1 matching over 8 bases. Per germline, CDR1 SGHRS and CDR2 YFSETQ. The CDR3 is made up of 15 amino acids. V lost 2 bases to trimming and J lost 4 bases; unmatched junction nucleotides: 5. The CDR3 reads CASSFGTGINQPQHF. CDR3 nucleotide sequence: TGCGCCAGCAGCTTCGGGACAGGAATTAATCAGCCCCAGCATTTT. Supplemented by reference TRBV5-1 and TRBJ1-5, the full variable domain reads KAGVTQTPRYLIKTRGQQVTLSCSPISGHRSVSWYQQTPGQGLQFLFEYFSETQRNKGNFPGRFSGRQFSNSRSEMNVSTLELGDSALYLCASSFGTGINQPQHFGDGTRLSIL.

The genes are TRBV19 and TRBJ2-3, with 12 bases lining up with TRBD2. Trimming took 4 bases from V and 6 from J; bases not matched to a gene: 14. Germline CDR1 and CDR2: LNHDA and SQIVND (reference sequence). The CDR3 runs 18 residues. CDR3 DNA: TGTGCCAGTAGTAGCCTCGGACTAGCGGGAAGGGGGTCGGATACGCAGTATTTT. As protein: CASSSLGLAGRGSDTQYF.

This chain links TRBV27 with TRBJ2-3; no definite D call. Germline V gives CDR1 MNHEY, CDR2 SMNVEV (reference sequence). V was shortened by 7 bases and J by 2 bases, with 10 bases between the two germline ends. This CDR3 comprises 13 residues. For the CDR3, the DNA is TGTGCCAGCAAAGCCGTTAACACAGATACGCAGTATTTT. Translated: CASKAVNTDTQYF.

The gene calls are TRBV7-9 and TRBJ1-4; possible D gene TRBD1, 5 bases. The CDR3 has 18 amino acids. V lost 5 bases, J lost 2 bases, and 21 bases lay in between. Germline CDR1 is SEHNR and CDR2 is FQNEAQ (reference sequence). The CDR3 DNA reads as TGTGCCAGCAGCCAGATGCTGTCTTTCAGGGCGACTAATGAAAAACTGTTTTTT. Translated, it gives CASSQMLSFRATNEKLFF.

V gene TRBV6-6 combines with J gene TRBJ2-5; 9 bases map to TRBD1. The CDR3 runs 15 residues. Germline CDR1 is MNHNY and CDR2 is SVGAGI (reference sequence). V lost 2 bases and J lost 3; bases outside the gene matches: 4. CDR3 amino acids: CASSYPRTGEETQYF. CDR3 sequence (DNA): TGTGCCAGCAGTTACCCCCGGACAGGGGAAGAGACCCAGTACTTC.

The chain has TRBV7-6 and TRBJ2-3, with D perhaps TRBD2 (5 bases). The CDR3 is made up of 15 amino acids. The germline V and J ends were trimmed by 3 bases and 2 bases, with 12 bases remaining between them. Germline lookup yields CDR1 SGHVS and CDR2 FNYEAQ. The CDR3 DNA follows: TGTGCCAGCAGCTTGAGAGGGATCTTCACAGATACGCAGTATTTT. Translated, it gives CASSLRGIFTDTQYF. The whole variable domain, remainder taken from reference TRBV7-6 and TRBJ2-3, is GAGVSQSPRYKVTKRGQDVALRCDPISGHVSLYWYRQALGQGPEFLTYFNYEAQQDKSGLPNDRFSAERPEGSISTLTIQRTEQRDSAMYRCASSLRGIFTDTQYFGPGTRLTVL.

The chain is built from TRBV11-3 and TRBJ1-2; 7 nucleotides agree with TRBD1. This CDR3 comprises 14 residues. The V and J ends lost 5 bases and 3 bases, in that order; junction bases with no gene match: 6. CDR1 is SGHNT, CDR2 YENEEA, per germline. In DNA, the CDR3 is TGTGCCAGCAGCACTGGACAGGTGGACTATGGCTACACCTTC. Translated: CASSTGQVDYGYTF.

The chain carries TRBV5-1 and TRBJ2-2; D possibly corresponds to TRBD2 (7 bases). From germline, CDR1 is SGHRS and CDR2 YFSETQ. The V and J ends lost 0 bases and 2 bases respectively, with 11 bases between them. The CDR3 totals 16 residues. The CDR3 loop is CASSLVAGANTGELFF. CDR3 sequence (DNA): TGCGCCAGCAGCTTGGTGGCGGGGGCCAACACCGGGGAGCTGTTTTTT.

The genes are TRBV4-2 and TRBJ2-3; D ambiguous. The CDR3 length is 13 residues. The germline gives CDR1 LGHNA, CDR2 YNFKEQ. V lost 2 bases and J 6 bases, leaving 9 bases between the germline ends. As DNA, the CDR3 is TGTGCCAGCAGCCAAACTCCACCCGATACGCAGTATTTT. Its translation is CASSQTPPDTQYF.

V is TRBV11-3 and J is TRBJ1-1; 9 bases align to TRBD1. CDR1 and CDR2 (germline): SGHNT, YENEEA. The CDR3 has 13 amino acids. Trimming at V came to 5 bases and at J to 12 bases, leaving 10 bases not matched to a gene. CDR3 bases: TGTGCCAGCAGCACAAGGACAGGGGCGTTAACTTTCTTT. It is translated as CASSTRTGALTFF.

This clone was detected only a few times. This chain joins TRBV6-5 and TRBJ2-7; 7 bases map to TRBD1. The CDR3 spans 14 residues. J was trimmed by 4 bases and V by 2 bases; bases with no gene match: 5. Germline V gene data show CDR1 as MNHEY and CDR2 as SVGAGI. CDR3 nucleotides: TGTGCCAGCAGTTACAATGACAGGGTTTACGAGCAGTACTTC. Translation gives CASSYNDRVYEQYF.

The chain links TRBV6-6 to TRBJ1-2; D gene uncertain. In germline, CDR1 is MNHNY, CDR2 SVGAGI (reference sequence). Between the trimmed V and J ends, which lost 0 bases and 8 bases, there was a span of 7 bases. CDR3 size: 12 residues. For the CDR3, the DNA is TGTGCCAGCAGTTACTCCGGGTGGGGCTACACCTTC. Its translation: CASSYSGWGYTF.

This chain links TRBV29-1 with TRBJ1-1, with D possibly matching TRBD1 (6 bases). Trimming removed 7 bases at V and 10 bases at J, with 16 bases between. Germline loops: CDR1 SQVTM, CDR2 ANQGSEA. The CDR3 has 11 residues. Written as DNA, the CDR3 is TGCAGCGGACTACAGGGACGGGTAGCTTTCTTT. Protein product: CSGLQGRVAFF.

V is TRBV7-8 and J is TRBJ2-7; D perhaps matches TRBD2 (6 bases). The CDR3 loop spans 12 amino acids. The ends were cut back, 8 bases at V and 4 bases at J, with 12 bases in the middle. CDR1 SGHVS and CDR2 FQNEAQ come from the germline V gene. The CDR3 is CASALRGYEQYF. The CDR3 bases are TGTGCCAGCGCCCTCCGGGGGTACGAGCAGTACTTC.

V gene TRBV5-1 combines with J gene TRBJ2-5, with a tentative D call TRBD1 (7 bases). The V gene's germline CDR1 is SGHRS and CDR2 YFSETQ. CDR3 length equals 16 residues. V lost 0 bases, J lost 5 bases, and 17 bases lay in between. The CDR3 region has the DNA TGCGCCAGCAGCTTGGGGTCAGGGGGGACCGGGGAGACCCAGTACTTC. Protein product: CASSLGSGGTGETQYF. Full variable domain (rest looked up from reference TRBV5-1 and TRBJ2-5): KAGVTQTPRYLIKTRGQQVTLSCSPISGHRSVSWYQQTPGQGLQFLFEYFSETQRNKGNFPGRFSGRQFSNSRSEMNVSTLELGDSALYLCASSLGSGGTGETQYFGPGTRLLVL.

The chain combines TRBV5-1 with TRBJ2-1; D perhaps matches TRBD2 (5 bases). Germline V gene data show CDR1 as SGHRS and CDR2 as YFSETQ. With 3 bases removed from V and 6 bases from J, the gap between germline ends came to 16 bases. The CDR3 is 15 amino acids. The CDR3 DNA is TGCGCCAGCAGCTCGGGAACCTCCCTATTCAATGAGCAGTTCTTC. As protein: CASSSGTSLFNEQFF.

V is TRBV6-1 and J is TRBJ1-5, with D uncertain. The germline CDR1 and CDR2 sequences are MNHNS and SASEGT. V was trimmed by 4 bases and J by 5 bases, leaving 3 bases between them. The CDR3 spans 11 residues. The CDR3: CASSADQPQHF. CDR3 sequence (DNA): TGTGCCAGCAGTGCGGATCAGCCCCAGCATTTT.

This chain links TRBV5-1 with TRBJ2-1; D remains unclear. Germline assignment: CDR1 SGHRS and CDR2 YFSETQ. Trimming removed 0 bases at V and 0 bases at J, with 7 bases between. The CDR3 consists of 15 residues. CDR3 nucleotides: TGCGCCAGCAGCTTGGTTTCCTCCTCCTACAATGAGCAGTTCTTC. It is translated as CASSLVSSSYNEQFF.

The rearrangement links TRBV29-1 to TRBJ1-1; weak D call: TRBD1 (5 bases). This CDR3 comprises 12 residues. V shed 5 bases and J shed 4 bases, with 11 bases lying between them. The V gene's germline CDR1 is SQVTM and CDR2 ANQGSEA. In DNA form, the CDR3 reads TGCAGCGTTACACAGGTCGGCACTGAAGCTTTCTTT. It is translated as CSVTQVGTEAFF.